The rows below give T cell receptor beta chains drawn from one sample of a study of blood T cell repertoires in COVID-19. Sequencing was performed with immunoSEQ multiplex PCR; in TCRdb, only in-frame clones are kept and a portion is missing. This sample has about 370,000 clones, with 80% to 90% found just once. Sequenced material: PBMCs or T cells enriched from blood (not recorded which). These receptors all come from a man between 18 and 29 years old who had recovered from COVID-19. CDR3s include the opening cysteine and the closing phenylalanine or tryptophan. A D gene is named only where the DNA matches it firmly. Only part of the rows carry a size: once, few, many, or a class if the clone is expanded.

v_gene	d_gene	j_gene	abundance	CDR3aa	CDR3nt
TRBV7-9	TRBD1	TRBJ1-1	.	CASSRGQGDTEAFF	TGTGCCAGCAGCCGGGGACAGGGGGACACTGAAGCTTTCTTT
TRBV11-1	TRBD2	TRBJ2-7	.	CASSEFGTTSGEQYF	TGTGCCAGCAGCGAATTTGGGACTACCTCTGGGGAGCAGTACTTC
TRBV24-1	TRBD2	TRBJ2-1	.	CATSDRAGGRDEQFF	TGTGCCACCAGTGATAGGGCGGGAGGTAGGGATGAGCAGTTCTTC
TRBV6-5	.	TRBJ2-7	.	CASTNFERSYEQYF	TGTGCCAGCACGAACTTCGAGCGCTCCTACGAGCAGTACTTC
TRBV27	.	TRBJ1-2	.	CASSSDPAGRTYGYTF	TGTGCCAGCAGTTCAGATCCGGCGGGGCGGACCTATGGCTACACCTTC
TRBV7-2	.	TRBJ2-4	.	CASSPGLAKNIQYF	TGTGCCAGCAGCCCAGGACTAGCCAAAAACATTCAGTACTTC
TRBV10-1	TRBD1	TRBJ2-7	.	CASGMGQEHYEQYF	TGCGCCAGCGGAATGGGACAGGAGCACTACGAGCAGTACTTC
TRBV10-3	TRBD1	TRBJ2-2	.	CATFRQGTLAGELFF	TGTGCCACCTTTCGACAGGGGACCTTGGCCGGGGAGCTGTTTTTT
TRBV6-4	.	TRBJ2-6	.	CASRRGGISPGANVLTF	TGTGCCAGCAGAAGGGGGGGGATCTCCCCTGGGGCCAACGTCCTGACTTTC
TRBV9	TRBD1	TRBJ1-2	.	CASSPLRGGQRVYGYTF	TGTGCCAGCAGCCCTCTGCGTGGGGGACAGCGGGTCTATGGCTACACCTTC
TRBV28	TRBD1	TRBJ2-7	.	CASSLSVRDRDYEQYF	TGTGCCAGCAGTTTATCTGTCCGGGACAGGGACTACGAGCAGTACTTC
TRBV7-9	.	TRBJ1-2	once	CASSLEDSYGYTF	TGTGCCAGCAGCTTAGAGGACAGCTATGGCTACACCTTC
TRBV7-9	.	TRBJ1-6	.	CASSFGEGSPLHF	TGTGCCAGCAGCTTCGGAGAGGGTTCACCCCTCCACTTT
TRBV5-1	.	TRBJ1-2	.	CASSLRGIGNYGYTF	TGCGCCAGCAGCTTGAGGGGTATCGGGAACTATGGCTACACCTTC
TRBV9	.	TRBJ1-6	.	CASSVATNSPLHF	TGTGCCAGCAGCGTAGCTACGAATTCACCCCTCCACTTT
TRBV4-1	.	TRBJ1-6	.	CASSQSSSSPLHF	TGCGCCAGCAGCCAGTCATCCAGTTCACCCCTCCACTTT
TRBV27	.	TRBJ1-2	.	CASSLMSGLYGYTF	TGTGCCAGCAGTTTAATGAGCGGGTTATACGGCTACACCTTC
TRBV6-5	.	TRBJ1-3	.	CASVLTVGGNTIYF	TGTGCCAGTGTGCTGACAGTAGGTGGAAACACCATATATTTT
TRBV2	TRBD2	TRBJ2-5	.	CASSEGIAGVETQYF	TGTGCCAGCAGTGAAGGGATAGCGGGAGTAGAGACCCAGTACTTC
TRBV6-7	TRBD1	TRBJ1-5	once	CASIMWDRLSNQPQHF	TGTGCCAGCATCATGTGGGACAGACTAAGCAATCAGCCCCAGCATTTT
TRBV7-2	.	TRBJ1-2	.	CASSFSGDQYYGYTF	TGTGCCAGCAGCTTTTCAGGGGATCAGTACTATGGCTACACCTTC
TRBV21-1	.	TRBJ1-1	.	CASSKLEAFF	TGTGCCAGCAGCAAATTAGAGGCTTTCTTT
TRBV5-1	TRBD1	TRBJ1-2	.	CASSFGQGDYGYTF	TGCGCCAGCAGCTTCGGACAGGGTGACTATGGCTACACCTTC
TRBV5-5	.	TRBJ1-2	.	CASSLGGEYGYTF	TGTGCCAGCAGTTTGGGCGGTGAATATGGCTACACCTTC
TRBV19	.	TRBJ1-1	.	CASSGGTLARAFF	TGTGCCAGTTCTGGCGGGACGCTCGCGAGAGCTTTCTTT
TRBV7-6	TRBD2	TRBJ2-1	.	CASSSAPTSGRAPVKQFF	TGTGCCAGCAGCTCCGCCCCGACTAGCGGGAGGGCCCCTGTGAAGCAGTTCTTC